The clone carrying this T cell receptor beta chain was observed many times. The antigen is unknown. This CDR3 is 14 amino acids long. V lost 2 bases and J lost 4; bases outside the gene matches: 2. Germline V gene lookup returns CDR1 GTSNPN and CDR2 SVGIG (reference sequence). TCRB transcripts that were expressed got sequenced, as all of the isolated RNA had been reverse transcribed. The repertoire was sequenced with immunoSEQ multiplex PCR; TCRdb's copy has only in-frame clones and lacks some. The sample shows approximately 160,000 clones, 8.1% of them seen only once. The entry originates in a study of beta chain features in type 1 diabetes. Findings of the study overall: Short templates might get an advantage during PCR, and this would be equal in patients and controls. Within the patient group, naive, central memory and Treg TCRB repertoires appeared more similar to each other than within healthy donors.

The chain couples TRBV30 to TRBJ1-2, with 12 nucleotides matching TRBD1. The TCR was taken from a man between 18 and 35 years old in good health. Sequenced: central memory CD4+ T cells from blood. Here the CDR3 DNA reads TGTGCCTGGAGTCGGGACAGGGGGCCCTATGGCTACACCTTC. Residues: CAWSRDRGPYGYTF.